The clone carrying this TCR beta chain is termed medium-sized. Using its own MiXCR run on the RT-PCR reads, TCRdb lists one record per CDR3 protein. The table has several thousand distinct CDR3 sequences, 30% to 40% seen once. Sequencing was carried out using memory CD4+ T cells from salivary gland. The origin of this receptor is a female donor with primary Sjogren's syndrome.

CDR3 coding DNA: TGCGCCAGCAGACGAGGCCGACAGGGAGTCGAAGCTTTCTTT. This sequence encodes CASRRGRQGVEAFF. The chain is built from TRBV5-1 and TRBJ1-1, with 7 bases lining up with TRBD1. V gave up 5 bases and J gave up 8 bases; unmatched junction bases: 12. The CDR3 contains 14 residues. Germline V gives CDR1 SGHRS, CDR2 YFSETQ.